These 13 T cell receptor beta chains share one sample of origin, sequenced in a study of control samples from healthy donors and cancer patients. Profiled with immunoSEQ multiplex PCR; TCRdb holds only in-frame clones, not every one. The sample lists about 100,000 clones; roughly 80% were seen once. The source material was blood. The receptors here all came from a young man in good health.

The rearrangement links TRBV6-1 to TRBJ1-2, with D possibly being TRBD1 (5 bases). Germline CDR1 and CDR2: MNHNS and SASEGT. The CDR3 contains 15 residues. Trimming pared 3 bases from V and 4 bases from J, leaving 15 bases between. In DNA form, the CDR3 reads TGTGCCAGCAGTGATGTAAGGCAGGGATCCTATGGCTACACCTTC. Encoded protein: CASSDVRQGSYGYTF.

The chain is built from TRBV30 and TRBJ1-3; a possible D gene is TRBD1 (5 bases). Trimming removed 8 bases at V and 2 bases at J, with 10 bases between. This CDR3 has 12 residues. CDR1 is GTSNPN, CDR2 SVGIG, per germline (reference sequence). CDR3 sequence reads: CAIGAPGNTIYF. Here the CDR3 DNA reads TGTGCCATCGGGGCCCCTGGAAACACCATATATTTT.

The V and J genes are TRBV19 and TRBJ1-2; tentative D call: TRBD1 (5 bases). Germline V gene lookup returns CDR1 LNHDA and CDR2 SQIVND (reference sequence). Trimming removed 5 bases at V and 1 base at J, with 11 bases between. CDR3 length: 14 residues. In nucleotides, the CDR3 is TGTGCCAGTAGTTCAGGGCATGATAACTATGGCTACACCTTC. Translating gives CASSSGHDNYGYTF.

The gene calls are TRBV10-2 and TRBJ1-1; D gene ambiguous. Germline CDR1 and CDR2: WSHSY and SAAADI. Trimming shortened V by 4 bases and J by 2 bases, and 2 bases separated the two germline ends. The CDR3 sequence is 11 residues long. CDR3 sequence reads: CASSGNTEAFF. The CDR3 DNA is TGCGCCAGCAGTGGTAACACTGAAGCTTTCTTT.

This chain connects TRBV10-3 to TRBJ1-5; D uncertain. Trimming pared 8 bases from V and 4 bases from J, leaving 9 bases between. The CDR3 extends over 12 amino acids. Germline loops: CDR1 ENHRY, CDR2 SYGVKD. The CDR3 DNA follows: TGTGCCATCGGGCCAGGTAATCAGCCCCAGCATTTT. Amino acids: CAIGPGNQPQHF.

This chain joins TRBV4-1 and TRBJ1-2; 11 bases agree with TRBD1. This CDR3 comprises 15 residues. Trimming cost V 4 bases and J 1 base; bases outside gene matches: 2. The germline gives CDR1 MGHRA, CDR2 YSYEKL. The CDR3 loop is CASSRGQGDNYGYTF. CDR3 sequence (DNA): TGCGCCAGCAGCCGGGGACAGGGGGATAACTATGGCTACACCTTC.

A few counts support this clone. This chain links TRBV20-1 with TRBJ2-7, with D possibly TRBD1 on 6 matching bases. Trimming left V 3 bases short and J 4 bases short, with 19 bases between. The CDR3 covers 15 residues. Germline V lookup: CDR1 DFQATT, CDR2 SNEGSKA (reference sequence). The CDR3 region is CSASRPLDSLYEQYF. CDR3 bases: TGCAGTGCTAGTAGACCGTTGGACAGCCTTTACGAGCAGTACTTC.

V gene TRBV7-3 combines with J gene TRBJ2-1; 12 nucleotides agree with TRBD2. The CDR3 spans 16 residues. The junction had 6 bases not matched to a gene; V was cut back by 2 bases and J by 7 bases. CDR1 and CDR2 (germline): SGHTA, FQGTGA. CDR3 bases: TGTGCCAGCAGCTTACGAACTAGCGGGGGGATGAATGAGCAGTTCTTC. It codes for CASSLRTSGGMNEQFF.

This clone was seen only a few times. The CDR3 protein is CASSFRDRSNTF. The CDR3 nucleotides are TGTGCCAGCAGTTTCCGGGACAGGTCTAATACCTTC. V is TRBV28 and J is TRBJ1-2, with 8 bases aligning to TRBD1. The germline V gene has CDR1 MDHEN and CDR2 SYDVKM. V dropped 3 bases and J dropped 14; count of bases not matched to a gene: 8. The CDR3 contains 12 residues.

The chain uses TRBV6-1 and TRBJ2-3, with TRBD1 identical over 7 bases. Looked up from germline, CDR1 is MNHNS and CDR2 is SASEGT. With V trimmed by 3 bases and J by 3 bases, 0 bases remained unmatched. This CDR3 is built from 13 residues. CDR3 bases: TGTGCCAGCAGTGAGGACAGGACAGATACGCAGTATTTT. Translating it yields CASSEDRTDTQYF.

The chain couples TRBV5-1 to TRBJ2-5; D ambiguous. V shed 2 bases and J shed 3 bases, with 8 bases lying between them. Germline loops: CDR1 SGHRS, CDR2 YFSETQ. This CDR3 has 13 residues. The CDR3 loop is CASSLSVKETQYF. CDR3 coding DNA: TGCGCCAGCAGCTTAAGCGTAAAAGAGACCCAGTACTTC.

The chain joins TRBV19 to TRBJ1-1; D is unclear. The CDR3 runs to 14 residues. Per the germline V gene, CDR1 is LNHDA and CDR2 is SQIVND (reference sequence). V lost 3 bases and J 1 base, leaving 9 bases between the germline ends. CDR3 nucleotide sequence: TGTGCCAGTAGTATCCGGACCGAGAACACTGAAGCTTTCTTT. It is translated as CASSIRTENTEAFF.

This clone appeared once. This chain joins TRBV4-1 and TRBJ2-7, with 10 bases identical to TRBD1. CDR1 MGHRA and CDR2 YSYEKL come from the germline V gene. V lost 4 bases and J lost 2; bases outside the gene matches: 8. The CDR3 covers 16 residues. The CDR3 coding sequence is TGCGCCAGCAGCCCTAACCGGGACAGGGGTACCTACGAGCAGTACTTC. As protein: CASSPNRDRGTYEQYF.